This TCR beta chain was retrieved from a study of T cells in Graves' hyperthyroidism and ophthalmopathy. Germline V gene data show CDR1 as MNHNS and CDR2 as SASEGT. The CDR3 has 14 amino acids. Study outcomes and limitations: Classification by a 13 V-J model distinguished ophthalmopathy from stable hyperthyroidism.

Amplification yielded TCR beta CDR3 regions, with RNA transcripts as the source. HTBI primers were the set used in a first-round RT-PCR of the TCR CDR3. TCRdb called the multiplex PCR reads again in MiXCR, with one record for every CDR3 protein. The repertoire holds 250,000 to 300,000 distinct CDR3 sequences, with roughly 14% as singletons. Note on this clonotype: Antigen: not known. This could be a read error, since a much larger clone is one nucleotide away.

The specimen was blood. The J gene is TRBJ1-6, the V gene TRBV6-1, with D unclear. This sequence was found in a middle-aged woman with Graves' hyperthyroidism that later progressed to Graves' ophthalmopathy. As DNA, the CDR3 is TGTGCCAGCAGTGAAGCGTACAGCGCTTCACCCCTCCGCTTT. Amino acids: CASSEAYSASPLRF.